The present TCR beta chain was sequenced within a study of blood T cell repertoires in COVID-19. The wider study: The study drew acute and convalescent COVID-19 samples from the United States, Italy and Spain. The analysed material was cDNA or gDNA that came from T cells, B-cell-depleted T cells, or PBMCs.

Allocation to cohorts depended on clinical history reported by the participants. The V gene lost 5 bases and the J gene lost 0 bases, with 7 bases spanning the gap. The V gene's germline CDR1 is SQVTM and CDR2 ANQGSEA. This CDR3 region has 12 residues. Clones were sequenced by immunoSEQ multiplex PCR, and TCRdb holds only the in-frame ones, with some missing. This table holds about 250,000 clones, approximately 90% found once. Sequencing was performed on PBMCs or T cells enriched from blood (not recorded which). The clonotype was recovered from a woman in her twenties or thirties with acute COVID-19. The rearrangement uses TRBV29-1 and TRBJ1-1; D is possibly TRBD1 (5 bases). The CDR3 reads CSVRQMNTEAFF. The CDR3, as DNA: TGCAGCGTTAGACAGATGAACACTGAAGCTTTCTTT.